Below are 8 T cell receptor beta chains sequenced from a single sample in a study of T cell responses to AZD1222 COVID-19 vaccine. Assay: immunoSEQ multiplex PCR; the TCRdb copy retains only in-frame clones and omits some. The sample has fewer than 95,000 clones, over 75% seen once; the top ten hold approximately 31%. The sequencing used peripheral blood, collected on day 0 of AZD1222 vaccination. Source of these receptors: an adult in good health.

The chain couples TRBV9 to TRBJ1-2; the match to TRBD1 covers 7 bases. This CDR3 is built from 14 residues. Losses at the gene ends were 9 bases for V and 2 bases for J; bases not matched to a gene: 10. Per the germline V gene, CDR1 is SGDLS and CDR2 is YYNGEE. CDR3 residues: CATRRTGTNYGYTF. As DNA, the CDR3 is TGTGCCACGAGGCGGACAGGCACGAACTATGGCTACACCTTC.

This clone has just one count. V usage is TRBV6-6 and J usage is TRBJ1-1; D perhaps matches TRBD1 (6 bases). Germline values: CDR1 MNHNY, CDR2 SVGAGI (reference sequence). This CDR3 is 13 amino acids long. Trimming left V 6 bases short and J 1 base short, with 9 bases between. This CDR3 reads CASSPQGNTEAFF. CDR3 DNA sequence: TGTGCCAGCAGCCCACAGGGGAACACTGAAGCTTTCTTT.

The V call is TRBV29-1, the J call TRBJ2-5, with D hard to call. Germline V CDR1 and CDR2: SQVTM, ANQGSEA. The CDR3 extends over 13 amino acids. V shed 6 bases and J shed 4 bases, with 15 bases lying between them. The CDR3 protein is CSVPIPVRETQYF. The CDR3 region has the DNA TGCAGCGTACCGATTCCGGTTAGAGAGACCCAGTACTTC. Based on the CDR3 plus reference TRBV29-1 and TRBJ2-5, the full variable domain is SAVISQKPSRDICQRGTSLTIQCQVDSQVTMMFWYRQQPGQSLTLIATANQGSEATYESGFVIDKFPISRPNLTFSTLTVSNMSPEDSSIYLCSVPIPVRETQYFGPGTRLLVL.

In its sample, this clone was seen a few times. The chain has TRBV12-3 or TRBV12-4 and TRBJ2-7; 7 positions match TRBD1. The trim removed 4 bases at V and 9 bases at J, leaving 3 bases unmatched. This CDR3 comprises 11 residues. The CDR3 coding sequence is TGTGCCAGCAGTTCTCCAGGGGGGCAGTACTTC. Translated, it gives CASSSPGGQYF.

This rearrangement joins TRBV19 to TRBJ2-7; TRBD2 matches 7 bases. The CDR3 length is 15 residues. Trimming at V came to 4 bases and at J to 4 bases, leaving 10 bases not matched to a gene. Germline V gene sequence: CDR1 LNHDA, CDR2 SQIVND (reference sequence). CDR3 amino acids: CASSSGLGGLYEQYF. The CDR3 nucleotides read TGTGCCAGTAGTAGTGGCCTGGGAGGGCTGTACGAGCAGTACTTC.

V and J are TRBV19 and TRBJ2-2, with a tentative D call TRBD1 (6 bases). The V end lost 6 bases, the J end lost 5 bases, and 19 bases lay between the germline ends. Germline CDR1 reads LNHDA; CDR2 reads SQIVND (reference sequence). This CDR3 contains 16 residues. The CDR3 loop is CASRWDTVLTTGELFF. CDR3 nucleotide sequence: TGTGCCAGTAGGTGGGACACCGTATTAACAACCGGGGAGCTGTTTTTT.

This clone occurred a few times. The genes are TRBV4-2 and TRBJ2-1; possible D gene TRBD2, 6 bases. Germline-derived CDR1 and CDR2 are LGHNA and YNFKEQ. Deletions cut 2 bases from V and 4 bases from J, with 15 bases between. The CDR3 is 16 residues long. CDR3 in DNA: TGTGCCAGCAGCCAAACAACCTCGCGGGAATACAATGAGCAGTTCTTC. Translating it yields CASSQTTSREYNEQFF.

This sequence joins TRBV5-6 and TRBJ1-1, with D maybe TRBD1 (5 bases). The CDR3 loop spans 13 amino acids. Per germline, CDR1 SGHDT and CDR2 YYEEEE. V was clipped by 2 bases and J by 5 bases, with 10 bases between them. This CDR3 is CASSFDSLTEAFF. CDR3 sequence (DNA): TGTGCCAGCAGCTTTGACAGCCTTACTGAAGCTTTCTTT.